Ten or more counts support the clone carrying this T cell receptor (beta chain). Its antigen remains unidentified. This specimen comes from a study of neurological immune-mediated disorders. Notes on the study in general: Because no CDR3 amino acid sequences were shared across subjects by expanded clones, private repertoires were suggested in all groups.

The ends were cut back, 0 bases at V and 5 bases at J, with 17 bases in the middle. This CDR3 spans 16 amino acids. Germline V gene lookup returns CDR1 SGHRS and CDR2 YFSETQ. Synthesis of cDNA used 5'RACE (with 10-nucleotide random UMIs). TCRdb re-called the 5' RACE reads through MiXCR, storing one row per CDR3 protein. The sample has 130,000 or so distinct CDR3 sequences; more than 2.5% are singletons. Sequencing was carried out using PBMCs. The chain has TRBV5-1 and TRBJ1-2; perhaps TRBD1 as D (5 bases). The receptor's source is a young woman with multiple sclerosis. In DNA, the CDR3 is TGCGCCAGCAGCTTGGCCCTCTCGACAGACGGATATGGCTACACCTTC. Translated, it gives CASSLALSTDGYGYTF.